This TCR beta chain was retrieved from a study of OX40 agonist ivuxolimab in advanced cancers. At the level of the study: Age averaged about 66 years (range 23 to 79), and 82.7% were male.

Assay: immunoSEQ multiplex PCR; the TCRdb copy retains only in-frame clones and omits some. The data show roughly 20,000 clones, approximately 83% seen once. The CDR3 runs to 13 residues. Germline loops: CDR1 SGHVS, CDR2 FQNEAQ. The germline V and J ends were trimmed by 7 bases and 5 bases, with 14 bases remaining between them. The gene calls are TRBV7-8 and TRBJ1-1; weak D call: TRBD1 (5 bases). Source: CD4+ or CD8+ T cells sorted from blood, taken in a trial of the OX40 agonist ivuxolimab. The TCR originated in an adult with an advanced solid tumor such as melanoma, head and neck, liver or kidney cancer. CDR3 amino acids: CASNQGVGTEAFF. DNA of the CDR3: TGTGCCAGCAACCAGGGTGTTGGGACTGAAGCTTTCTTT.